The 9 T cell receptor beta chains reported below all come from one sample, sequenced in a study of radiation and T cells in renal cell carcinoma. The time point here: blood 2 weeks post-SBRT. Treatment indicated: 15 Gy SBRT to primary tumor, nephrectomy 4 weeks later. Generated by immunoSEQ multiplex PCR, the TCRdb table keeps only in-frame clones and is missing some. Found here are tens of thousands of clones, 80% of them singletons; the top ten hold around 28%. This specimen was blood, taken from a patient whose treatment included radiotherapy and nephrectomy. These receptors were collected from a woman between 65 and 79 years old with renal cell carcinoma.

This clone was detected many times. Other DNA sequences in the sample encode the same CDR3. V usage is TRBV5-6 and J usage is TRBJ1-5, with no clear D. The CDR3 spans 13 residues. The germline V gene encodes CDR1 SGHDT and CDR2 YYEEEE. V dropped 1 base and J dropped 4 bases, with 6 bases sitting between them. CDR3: CASSLLGNQPQHF. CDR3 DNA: TGTGCCAGCAGCTTGCTGGGGAATCAGCCCCAGCATTTT. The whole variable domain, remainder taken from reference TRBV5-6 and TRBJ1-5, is DAGVTQSPTHLIKTRGQQVTLRCSPKSGHDTVSWYQQALGQGPQFIFQYYEEEERQRGNFPDRFSGHQFPNYSSELNVNALLLGDSALYLCASSLLGNQPQHFGDGTRLSIL.

In DNA form, the CDR3 reads TGTGCCAGCAGCTTAGATTGGGACAGAGCGAACACCGGGGAGCTGTTTTTT. It is translated as CASSLDWDRANTGELFF. The chain employs TRBV11-2 and TRBJ2-2, with 7 positions matching TRBD1. Germline CDR1 and CDR2: SGHAT and FQNNGV. The CDR3 is 17 residues long. V lost 0 bases and J lost 0; bases outside the gene matches: 4.

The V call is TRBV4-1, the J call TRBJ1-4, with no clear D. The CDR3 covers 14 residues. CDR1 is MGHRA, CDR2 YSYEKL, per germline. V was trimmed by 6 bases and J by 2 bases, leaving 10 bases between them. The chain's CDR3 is CASRATATNEKLFF. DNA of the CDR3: TGCGCCAGCAGAGCAACAGCCACTAATGAAAAACTGTTTTTT.

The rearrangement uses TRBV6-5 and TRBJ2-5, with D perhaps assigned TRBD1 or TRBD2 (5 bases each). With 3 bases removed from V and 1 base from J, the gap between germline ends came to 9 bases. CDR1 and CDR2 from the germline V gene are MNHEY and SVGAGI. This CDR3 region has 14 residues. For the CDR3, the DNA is TGTGCCAGCAGTTATACCGGGGCCCAAGAGACCCAGTACTTC. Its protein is CASSYTGAQETQYF.

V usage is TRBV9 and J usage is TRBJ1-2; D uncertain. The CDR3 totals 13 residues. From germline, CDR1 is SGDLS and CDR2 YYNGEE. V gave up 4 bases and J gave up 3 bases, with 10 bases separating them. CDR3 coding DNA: TGTGCCAGCAGCCCCTCCTCAGACTATGGCTACACCTTC. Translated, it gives CASSPSSDYGYTF.

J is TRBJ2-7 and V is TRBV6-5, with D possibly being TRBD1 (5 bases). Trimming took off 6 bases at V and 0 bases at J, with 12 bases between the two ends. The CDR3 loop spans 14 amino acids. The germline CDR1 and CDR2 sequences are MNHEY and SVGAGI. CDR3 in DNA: TGTGCCAGCAGAACAGGAGACTCCTCCTACGAGCAGTACTTC. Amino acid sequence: CASRTGDSSYEQYF.

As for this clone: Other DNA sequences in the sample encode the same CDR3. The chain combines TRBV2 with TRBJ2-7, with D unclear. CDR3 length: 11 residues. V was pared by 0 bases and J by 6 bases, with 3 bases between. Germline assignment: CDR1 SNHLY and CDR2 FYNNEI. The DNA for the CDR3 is TGTGCCAGCAGTGAAGCGGGCGAGCAGTACTTC. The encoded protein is CASSEAGEQYF.

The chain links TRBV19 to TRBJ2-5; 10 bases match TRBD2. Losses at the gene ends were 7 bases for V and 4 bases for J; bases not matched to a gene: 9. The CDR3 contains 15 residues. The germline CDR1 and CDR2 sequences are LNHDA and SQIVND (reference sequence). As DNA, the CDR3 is TGTGCCAGTACCACCATAGCGGGAGGTTTAGAGACCCAGTACTTC. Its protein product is CASTTIAGGLETQYF. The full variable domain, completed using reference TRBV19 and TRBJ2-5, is DGGITQSPKYLFRKEGQNVTLSCEQNLNHDAMYWYRQDPGQGLRLIYYSQIVNDFQKGDIAEGYSVSREKKESFPLTVTSAQKNPTAFYLCASTTIAGGLETQYFGPGTRLLVL.

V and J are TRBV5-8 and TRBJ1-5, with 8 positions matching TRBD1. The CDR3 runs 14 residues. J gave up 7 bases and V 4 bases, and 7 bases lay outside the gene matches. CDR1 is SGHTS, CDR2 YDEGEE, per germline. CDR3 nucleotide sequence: TGTGCCAGCAGCACCGGACAGGGTATGCAGCCCCAGCATTTT. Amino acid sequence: CASSTGQGMQPQHF.